A selection of T cell receptor beta chains follows, all from one sample in a study of T cells after yellow fever vaccination. TCRdb itself ran the 5' RACE reads through MiXCR, one entry per CDR3 protein. This table has 300,000 to 350,000 distinct CDR3 sequences, around 4.1% appearing once. The sequencing used PBMCs, collected 5 days after the yellow fever booster vaccination. These TCRs come from a man between 18 and 29 years old who received the YFV17D yellow fever vaccine. Both conserved end residues are part of each CDR3. A D gene is named only where the DNA matches it firmly. Expanded clones are given a class, and other clones once, few, many or no size at all.

V gene	clone size	D gene	J gene	CDR3 DNA	CDR3 protein
TRBV4-1	.	.	TRBJ1-1	TGCGCCAGCAGCCACTATAAGGGGCAAGGAACTGAAGCTTTCTTT	CASSHYKGQGTEAFF
TRBV27	.	.	TRBJ2-2	TGTGCCAGCAGTTTAAGGGGGGCGATCGGCGGGGAGCTGTTTTTT	CASSLRGAIGGELFF
TRBV21-1	few	.	TRBJ2-2	TGTGCCAGCAGCAAAGTTAACACCGGGGAGCTGTTTTTT	CASSKVNTGELFF
TRBV18	many	.	TRBJ1-5	TGTGCCAGCTCACACGGCGGGAACAGGGATCAGCCCCAGCATTTT	CASSHGGNRDQPQHF
TRBV11-2	.	.	TRBJ2-3	TGTGCCAGCAGCCATCTACGTCCCGATACGCAGTATTTT	CASSHLRPDTQYF
TRBV5-1	many	.	TRBJ2-3	TGCGCCAGCAGCTCCCCAGGGGAAGATACGCAGTATTTT	CASSSPGEDTQYF
TRBV6-2/TRBV6-3	many	.	TRBJ2-3	TGTGCCAGCAGTTACGGTAGCGCCTCGAGGGCAGATACGCAGTATTTT	CASSYGSASRADTQYF
TRBV18	.	.	TRBJ1-1	TGTGCCAGCTCACCACCGGCCCAGGGGACGATTGAAGCTTTCTTT	CASSPPAQGTIEAFF
TRBV5-5	.	.	TRBJ1-1	TGTGCCAGCAGCACGGGACGGGGAGAGAACACTGAAGCTTTCTTT	CASSTGRGENTEAFF
TRBV18	.	.	TRBJ2-3	TGTGCCAGCTCACCCTTGACACGGCTGGGGTCAGATACGCAGTATTTT	CASSPLTRLGSDTQYF
TRBV5-1	.	TRBD1	TRBJ1-1	TGCGCCAGCAGCGGGCGGACAGGGGCTGATACTGAAGCTTTCTTT	CASSGRTGADTEAFF
TRBV20-1	few	.	TRBJ1-1	TGCAGTGCTAGTCGGACTCTCAAGACAGGAGGGGCTTTCTTT	CSASRTLKTGGAFF
TRBV7-2	.	TRBD1	TRBJ1-2	TGTGCCAGCAGCTTAGCTGCCAGGGGGCTTGGCTACACCTTC	CASSLAARGLGYTF
TRBV13	few	.	TRBJ2-7	TGTGCCAGCAGCTTAAGGGTCGGCCCCTACGAGCAGTACTTC	CASSLRVGPYEQYF
TRBV20-1	few	.	TRBJ2-3	TGCAGTGCTGCTTCCAGGGGAGATTGGTCAGATACGCAGTATTTT	CSAASRGDWSDTQYF
TRBV7-2	many	TRBD1	TRBJ2-1	TGTGCCAGCAGCTTAGAGTACAGGGGGCACAATGAGCAGTTCTTC	CASSLEYRGHNEQFF
TRBV7-9	.	TRBD1	TRBJ1-2	TGTGTGGGCGGGACAGGGGACTATGGCTACACCTTC	CVGGTGDYGYTF
TRBV9	.	.	TRBJ1-1	TGTGCCAGCAGCCCACCAGCGGGTAGAACTGAAGCTTTCTTT	CASSPPAGRTEAFF
TRBV7-2	few	.	TRBJ2-3	TGTGCCAGCAGCTCCCGACAGGCTTTAAACACAGATACGCAGTATTTT	CASSSRQALNTDTQYF
TRBV18	.	.	TRBJ1-5	TGTGCCAGCTCACTCGGCCGGCATCAGCCCCAGCATTTT	CASSLGRHQPQHF
TRBV5-1	.	TRBD1	TRBJ2-7	TGCGCCAGCACCTCCGGGACAGCCTACGAGCAGTACTTC	CASTSGTAYEQYF
TRBV20-1	few	.	TRBJ1-3	TGCAGTGCGCGAGAACAGGGAGTCACCGTGGGAAACACCATATATTTT	CSAREQGVTVGNTIYF
TRBV30	.	.	TRBJ1-6	TGTGCCTGGAGTACAGGGACGCCCCTCCACTTT	CAWSTGTPLHF
TRBV5-6	many	TRBD1	TRBJ2-3	TGTGCCAGCAGCTTGGGGGGACAGGGTGCAGATACGCAGTATTTT	CASSLGGQGADTQYF
TRBV5-1	few	TRBD1	TRBJ2-3	TGCGCCAGCAGCCACGGACAGGGGGAGGATACGCAGTATTTT	CASSHGQGEDTQYF
TRBV4-1	many	.	TRBJ1-2	TGCGCCAGCAGCCAAGATCAAGTTCCCGGGGGCGTAAACTATGGCTACACCTTC	CASSQDQVPGGVNYGYTF
TRBV6-2/TRBV6-3	few	TRBD1	TRBJ2-2	TGTGCCAGCAGTTCCGGGACAGTAAAAACCGGGGAGCTGTTTTTT	CASSSGTVKTGELFF
TRBV7-2	.	.	TRBJ1-2	TGTGCCAGCAGCCCCGGGCACGGGCCCTATGGCTACACCTTC	CASSPGHGPYGYTF
TRBV4-1	.	.	TRBJ2-3	TGCGCCAGCAGCCAACCTGGGGCGGGCGGGCGAGGAGATACGCAGTATTTT	CASSQPGAGGRGDTQYF
TRBV5-6	.	.	TRBJ2-7	TGTGCCAGCAGCTTGGGGGGGGTCTCCTCCTACGAGCAGTACTTC	CASSLGGVSSYEQYF
TRBV4-1	few	.	TRBJ1-6	TGCGCCAGCAGCCTCAGGGACCGGAGTGATTCACCCCTCCACTTT	CASSLRDRSDSPLHF
TRBV9	.	TRBD1	TRBJ1-6	TGTGCCAGCAGTCTTACAGGGGGCGATTCACCCCTCCACTTT	CASSLTGGDSPLHF
TRBV6-2/TRBV6-3	.	.	TRBJ2-7	TGTGCCAGCAGTTACTCGTATCTCCCAGAAAACTACGAGCAGTACTTC	CASSYSYLPENYEQYF
TRBV11-2	.	TRBD2	TRBJ2-1	TGTGCCAGCAGCTTAGGCGGGGGGGAGGATGAGCAGTTCTTC	CASSLGGGEDEQFF
TRBV11-2	few	.	TRBJ2-5	TGTGCCAGCACCAGATCCGGGGGAATCCAAGAGACCCAGTACTTC	CASTRSGGIQETQYF
TRBV20-1	.	TRBD1	TRBJ2-5	TGCAGTGCTCGCAAGGACAGGGGTACGCGCGTAGAGACCCAGTACTTC	CSARKDRGTRVETQYF
TRBV4-3	few	TRBD1	TRBJ1-4	TGCGCCAGCAGCCGAGTAGGGACAGGAGATGAAAAACTGTTTTTT	CASSRVGTGDEKLFF
TRBV4-1	.	.	TRBJ2-7	TGCGCCAGCAGCCAGCCCAAAATACAGGGCGGCGAGCAGTACTTC	CASSQPKIQGGEQYF
TRBV5-5	many	.	TRBJ1-1	TGTGCCAGCAGCTTTGAGGACACTGAAGCTTTCTTT	CASSFEDTEAFF
TRBV28	.	TRBD1	TRBJ2-5	TGTGCCAGCAGGGAGTTAGGACAGGGAAAGACCCAGTACTTC	CASRELGQGKTQYF
TRBV18	.	.	TRBJ1-3	TGTGCCAGCTCACCAAGGGCACCTCGGGCTGGAAACACCATATATTTT	CASSPRAPRAGNTIYF
TRBV5-1	many	.	TRBJ2-5	TGCGCCAGCAGCTTGGGGACAGGCCAAGGAGCGGGGACCCAGTACTTC	CASSLGTGQGAGTQYF
TRBV5-5	few	TRBD1	TRBJ2-3	TGTGCCAGCAGCTCCCGGGACAGGGTTTCAGATACGCAGTATTTT	CASSSRDRVSDTQYF
TRBV4-1	.	.	TRBJ1-1	TGCGCCAGCAGCCAAGATTGGGGAGGCGCTTTCTTT	CASSQDWGGAFF
TRBV9	.	.	TRBJ2-4	TGTGCCAGCAGCGTCAGGGGCGAAAACATTCAGTACTTC	CASSVRGENIQYF
TRBV5-6	.	TRBD1	TRBJ2-7	TGTGCCAGCTCCCGGGACAGGTCTACCGAGCAGTACTTC	CASSRDRSTEQYF
TRBV6-2/TRBV6-3	many	TRBD2	TRBJ2-3	TGTGCCAGCAGATCCTTCCTAGCGGGGGTCGGCACAGATACGCAGTATTTT	CASRSFLAGVGTDTQYF
TRBV5-1	many	.	TRBJ2-5	TGCGCCAGCAGCTTGGGGAATGGAGAAGAGACCCAGTACTTC	CASSLGNGEETQYF
TRBV15	few	.	TRBJ2-1	TGTGCCACCAGCGAGGGAATGGGGCCCTACAATGAGCAGTTCTTC	CATSEGMGPYNEQFF
TRBV7-9	few	TRBD1	TRBJ1-3	TGTGCCAGCAGCACCTACAGGGGGAAGTCTGGAAACACCATATATTTT	CASSTYRGKSGNTIYF
TRBV15	.	.	TRBJ1-2	TGTGCCACCAGCAGAGCGGGGGACGGAGGCGACTATGGCTACACCTTC	CATSRAGDGGDYGYTF
TRBV29-1	.	.	TRBJ2-2	TGCAGCGTTGTGGGTAGGGCCGGGGAGCTGTTTTTT	CSVVGRAGELFF
TRBV6-5	.	.	TRBJ1-1	TGTGCCAGCATTGTAGGGACTGAAGCTTTCTTT	CASIVGTEAFF
TRBV27	.	.	TRBJ2-6	TGTGCCAGCAGTTTAAGGTTTCTCTCTGGGGCCAACGTCCTGACTTTC	CASSLRFLSGANVLTF
TRBV3-1	.	TRBD1	TRBJ1-2	TGTGCCAGCAGCCATGACAGGGTAGCAGGCTACACCTTC	CASSHDRVAGYTF
TRBV10-3	few	.	TRBJ2-1	TGTGCCATCAGTGGGGGGCAGGGTGGTTTTGGTGAGCAGTTCTTC	CAISGGQGGFGEQFF
TRBV12-3/TRBV12-4	few	.	TRBJ2-7	TGTGTCCCGGGTCAGGCCCACACCTACGAGCAGTACTTC	CVPGQAHTYEQYF
TRBV7-2	many	.	TRBJ2-3	TGTGCCAGCAGCTTTTCGGCAGGGTTCGCAGATACGCAGTATTTT	CASSFSAGFADTQYF
TRBV4-1	few	.	TRBJ1-6	TGCGCCAGCAGCCAAGATCGGAGATATGATTCACCCCTCCACTTT	CASSQDRRYDSPLHF
TRBV7-3	.	TRBD1	TRBJ1-1	TGTGCCAGCAGCTTACAGACAGGGTACTATGTGAACACTGAAGCTTTCTTT	CASSLQTGYYVNTEAFF